This T cell receptor beta chain is drawn from a study of cytomegalovirus exposure and HLA in healthy donors. The CDR3 runs to 15 residues. Germline V CDR1 and CDR2: SGHNT, YENEEA. J lost 4 bases, V lost 1 base, and 3 bases had no gene match. As to this clone: Antigen specificity is unknown.

The PCR used 60 Vbeta and 13 Jbeta primers. The assay was immunoSEQ multiplex PCR, and TCRdb's table has in-frame clones only and misses some. This table has about 160,000 clones, roughly 85% appearing once. Study-wide results and limits: Most CMV-associated TCR beta chains were later found to appear HLA-restricted. There were several of the most significant clusters that appeared linked to common viral pathogens in a later analysis. What TCR beta sequences reportedly achieved was accurate prediction of HLA-A and HLA-B alleles in most subjects. TCR beta chains numbering some 160 were designated cytomegalovirus-associated.

J is TRBJ2-3 and V is TRBV11-3; 9 positions agree with TRBD2. The TCR originated in a woman aged 30 to 39 in good health and CMV-seronegative. The sample was PBMCs. CDR3 bases: TGTGCCAGCAGCTTAGTTAGCGGGGGCCCAGATACGCAGTATTTT. Residues: CASSLVSGGPDTQYF.